This TCR beta chain was sequenced in a study of T cells in localized non-small cell lung cancer. Regarding the study as a whole: Sequence data derive from only one tumor region, so heterogeneity remains possible. Longer overall survival was associated with a higher density of T cells in the blood. The highest T cell clonality was in uninvolved adjacent lung, above tumor. A median approximately 57 of the top 100 tumor clones appeared in adjacent lung.

For this clone: The antigen remains undetermined.

Data came from immunoSEQ multiplex PCR; TCRdb stores just in-frame clones and leaves some out. The sample has about 500 clones; approximately 16% are singletons. CDR1 LNHDA and CDR2 SQIVND come from the germline V gene (reference sequence). After removal of 4 bases from V and 2 bases from J, the junction contained 8 bases not matched to a gene. This CDR3 region has 18 residues. V gene TRBV19 combines with J gene TRBJ2-1; 13 nucleotides match TRBD2. The source of this sequence is a male donor at least 60 years old with stage I lung adenocarcinoma. The material sequenced was normal lung tissue next to the tumor, taken before any cancer treatment. The CDR3 region has the DNA TGTGCCAGTAGTAAGACTAGCGGGAGGACCCCTCCCTACAATGAGCAGTTCTTC. Its protein product is CASSKTSGRTPPYNEQFF.